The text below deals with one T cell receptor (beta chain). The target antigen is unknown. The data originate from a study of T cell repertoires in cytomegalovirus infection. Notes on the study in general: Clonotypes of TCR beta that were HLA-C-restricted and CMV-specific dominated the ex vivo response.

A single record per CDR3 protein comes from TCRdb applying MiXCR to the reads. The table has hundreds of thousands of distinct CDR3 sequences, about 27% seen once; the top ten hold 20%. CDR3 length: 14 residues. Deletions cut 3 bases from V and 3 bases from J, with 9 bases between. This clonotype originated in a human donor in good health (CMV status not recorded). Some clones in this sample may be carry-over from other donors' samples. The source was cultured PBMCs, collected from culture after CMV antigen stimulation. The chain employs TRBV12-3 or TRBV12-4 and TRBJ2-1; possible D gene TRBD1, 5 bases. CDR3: CASSFQGDYNEQFF. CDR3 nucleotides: TGTGCCAGCAGTTTCCAAGGGGACTACAATGAGCAGTTCTTC.